This T cell receptor beta chain was captured in a study of T cells in Graves' hyperthyroidism and ophthalmopathy. About the research overall: Prior to any treatment, at the point of initial diagnosis, peripheral blood was collected. Study observations and caveats: Researchers report that a 13 V-J model separated ophthalmopathy from stable hyperthyroidism. Most thyroid clonotypes expanded above 0.001 were also detected in blood.

The source material, RNA transcripts, was used to amplify TCR beta CDR3 regions. Researchers ran a first-round RT-PCR on the TCR CDR3 using the HTBI primer set. TCRdb redid the calling of the multiplex PCR reads with MiXCR, one entry per CDR3 protein. The repertoire holds 500,000 to 550,000 distinct CDR3 sequences, just under 20% seen once, with about 45% in the top ten. This clonotype was seen many times. What it binds is not known. Diagnosing involved the use of clinical symptoms, serum thyroxine and TRAb, thyroid ultrasound and orbital computed tomography. Germline CDR1 is DFQATT and CDR2 is SNEGSKA (reference sequence). V trimming: 3 bases; J trimming: 5 bases; junction bases outside the gene matches: 6. CDR3 length equals 14 residues.

Sequencing was performed on blood. The origin of this receptor is a man in his forties or fifties with Graves' ophthalmopathy. The chain couples TRBV20-1 to TRBJ1-4; the match to TRBD1 covers 7 bases. CDR3 sequence reads: CSARETGQNEKLFF. As DNA, the CDR3 is TGCAGTGCTAGGGAGACAGGGCAAAATGAAAAACTGTTTTTT.